By share, the clone carrying this T cell receptor (beta chain) ranks as medium-sized. These data belong to a study of T cells after yellow fever vaccination. Study overall: Investigators used CD3, CD45RA, CCR7 and CD95 to sort the EM, EMRA, CM and Tscm memory subsets.

The CDR3 contains 13 residues. Between the trimmed V and J ends, which lost 5 bases and 13 bases, there was a span of 15 bases. From germline, CDR1 is LGHNA and CDR2 YSLEER. Production of TCR cDNA was by 5'RACE template switching, which also added a universal primer site and UMIs. From the 5' RACE reads, TCRdb called clonotypes with MiXCR, one entry per CDR3 protein. This sample carries 12,000 to 15,000 distinct CDR3 sequences, roughly 8% of them seen once, and the ten largest clones take under 2%. The input for sequencing was PBMCs, either bulk or a sorted T-cell subset (CD4+, CD8+, memory, or dextramer-sorted; not recorded which), taken on the day of the yellow fever booster vaccination. The chain employs TRBV4-3 and TRBJ1-6; D gene unclear. The source of this sequence is a man between 18 and 35 years old who received the YFV17D yellow fever vaccine. The CDR3 nucleotides are TGCGCCAGCAGCGGCGGCCCTTTTAGGCCCCTCCACTTT. The encoded protein is CASSGGPFRPLHF.